This T cell receptor beta chain originates from a study of type 1 and type 2 diabetes patients (TCRdb year 2016). A note on the overall study: Eight or nine type 1 diabetes patients, a few type 2 diabetes patients and about 6 nondiabetic controls, all recruited in China, made up the cohort. Across the study, CD4+ and CD8+ T cells were positively selected from PBMCs using CD4 or CD8 MicroBeads on MACS columns. A total of roughly 19 million paired-end reads was generated across the whole study. The study used high-throughput sequencing to profile TCRbeta repertoires and compare individuals with type 1 diabetes, type 2 diabetes and no diabetes. Type 2 diabetes patients served as a disease comparison group for the type 1 diabetes patients. Comparing approximately 20-cycle and roughly 27-cycle amplification showed similar V gene usage, suggesting similar primer efficiencies and random PCR bias. Sequencing of the TCRbeta libraries was paired-end and was performed on Illumina HiSeq 2000 or MiSeq instruments.

Instrument on record: Illumina MiSeq. Genomic DNA from sorted T cell subsets served as template for TCRbeta CDR3 amplification. The TCRbeta CDR3 region was amplified by multiplex PCR with 30 forward and 13 reverse primers. AMPure XP beads were used to purify the PCR products, after which a second roughly 26-cycle PCR added indices and adaptors. Before sequencing, the QIAquick Gel Extraction Kit was used to gel-purify the libraries. Per the original workflow: Paired-end reads were merged using FLASH and were aligned with IgBLAST to IMGT V, D and J germline references. After reads whose alignment identity to germline references fell below 70% were discarded, roughly 10,000,000 reads remained study-wide. CDR3 boundaries, reading frame and productivity were assigned following IMGT definitions. Clones at or above 1% of reads were defined as highly-expanded clones, and diversity was measured by normalized Shannon entropy. Unpaired two-tailed t-tests were used to test for differences in Shannon entropy between groups. TCRdb ran its own pipeline on the public reads, namely fastp trimming at Q25 and MiXCR clone calling, and kept in-frame beta chains. Entries are consolidated by CDR3 protein sequence, retaining the most common genes and DNA. TCRdb assigned the V and J calls; the authors' analysis was not used. For this sample there are 250,000 to 300,000 distinct CDR3 sequences; approximately 45% appear just once. The top ten clonotypes cover roughly an eighth of the sample.

Study-wide findings and limitations: Only a limited number of T2D and control samples were sequenced, so some T1D-only HECs might also appear in more T2D or control samples. The study groups were not matched for age and gender, which could bias interpretation. Type 2 diabetes patients had few highly-expanded CD4+ clones, median one, accounting for a median approximately 4% of reads. Type 2 diabetes and control samples had highly correlated V and J gene usage patterns, with an average between-sample correlation of around 0.97. Type 2 diabetes repertoires showed high diversity, significantly greater than type 1 diabetes repertoires in both CD4+ and CD8+ T cells.

There are many counts of this clonotype. Its target antigen remains unknown. Base quality data are lacking; no much larger clone is found one base away. Standard classification criteria for type 1 or type 2 diabetes were met by all diabetic patients, and glucose and C-peptide were assessed by WHO-recommended methods. Donors with other autoimmune diseases or infections within the previous four weeks were excluded from participation. Approximately 9.7 milliliters of peripheral blood were drawn from each participant. PBMCs were isolated with LymphoPrep density separation. The sample comprised peripheral blood mononuclear cells (PBMCs). This receptor was taken from a man aged 18 to 30 with type 2 diabetes.

The sequence in DNA is TGTGCCAGTAGCCGCGACGACACTGAAGCTTTCTTT. It translates as CASSRDDTEAFF. The rearranged segments are TRBV19 and TRBJ1-1, with the identity of the D gene unclear. For CDR1 and CDR2, the germline V gene (reference sequence) lists LNHDA and SQIVND. Trimming takes 6 bases from V and 3 bases from J, and the germline ends sit 8 bases apart. Including cysteine and phenylalanine, the CDR3 has 12 amino acids. The entry retains the CDR3 DNA only, 36 bases that are in frame from base 1.